The 28 T cell receptor beta chains below were found in one sample sequenced in a study of blood T cell repertoires in COVID-19. Sequenced by immunoSEQ multiplex PCR; TCRdb stores in-frame clones only, minus some. The repertoire consists of 300,000 to 350,000 clones, with about 91% occurring once and the leading ten covering more than 8.5%. The source material was PBMCs or T cells enriched from blood (not recorded which). These receptors were taken from a woman aged 18-29 years who had recovered from COVID-19.

This clone was found once. V usage is TRBV9 and J usage is TRBJ1-4; no clear D gene. Germline values: CDR1 SGDLS, CDR2 YYNGEE. This CDR3 is 15 amino acids long. Trimming cost V 1 base and J 5 bases, with 12 bases left between them. The CDR3 reads CASSVKGEGNEKLFF. The CDR3 DNA reads TGTGCCAGCAGCGTAAAGGGAGAAGGGAATGAAAAACTGTTTTTT. The whole variable domain, filled in from reference TRBV9 and TRBJ1-4, reads DSGVTQTPKHLITATGQRVTLRCSPRSGDLSVYWYQQSLDQGLQFLIQYYNGEERAKGNILERFSAQQFPDLHSELNLSSLELGDSALYFCASSVKGEGNEKLFFGSGTQLSVL.

V and J are TRBV4-2 and TRBJ1-2; no firm D call. Trimming pared 0 bases from V and 7 bases from J, leaving 6 bases between. This CDR3 has 12 amino acids. Germline CDR1 and CDR2: LGHNA and YNFKEQ. For the CDR3, the DNA is TGTGCCAGCAGCCAAGATTGGAGTGGCTACACCTTC. Its translation: CASSQDWSGYTF.

The CDR3 DNA is TGTGCCAGCTCAACGCGGGCGGGGTTCTCCGGGGAGCTGTTTTTT. This codes for CASSTRAGFSGELFF. The chain couples TRBV7-2 to TRBJ2-2, with a possible D match to TRBD2 (6 bases). This CDR3 comprises 15 residues. The V and J ends lost 8 bases and 6 bases respectively, with 19 bases between them. CDR1 is SGHTA, CDR2 FQGNSA, per germline.

The chain combines TRBV29-1 with TRBJ1-5; 8 nucleotides align to TRBD1. This CDR3 comprises 13 residues. The germline V gene has CDR1 SQVTM and CDR2 ANQGSEA. The V segment lost 2 bases and the J segment 5 bases; nucleotides outside the gene matches: 2. CDR3 nucleotide sequence: TGCAGCGTTGAAACGACAGGGGATCAGCCCCAGCATTTT. It encodes CSVETTGDQPQHF.

The rearrangement uses TRBV6-5 and TRBJ2-6; a possible D gene is TRBD1 (6 bases). Germline V gives CDR1 MNHEY, CDR2 SVGAGI. The germline V and J ends were trimmed by 6 bases and 2 bases, with 11 bases remaining between them. This CDR3 is built from 15 residues. The CDR3 DNA follows: TGTGCCAGCAGCAACGAGGGGGCTGGGGCCAACGTCCTGACTTTC. Translated: CASSNEGAGANVLTF.

The chain links TRBV28 to TRBJ1-3; D is ambiguous. Germline V gene sequence: CDR1 MDHEN, CDR2 SYDVKM. V lost 3 bases and J 4 bases, leaving 10 bases between the germline ends. CDR3 length: 14 residues. In DNA, the CDR3 is TGTGCCAGCAGTTTGAGCGGGGAAGGAAACACCATATATTTT. It encodes CASSLSGEGNTIYF.

This clone is a singleton in its sample. The chain employs TRBV5-1 and TRBJ2-4; D is possibly TRBD1 (6 bases). This CDR3 comprises 15 residues. In germline, CDR1 is SGHRS, CDR2 YFSETQ. V lost 3 bases and J 2 bases, leaving 12 bases between the germline ends. Written as DNA, the CDR3 is TGCGCCAGCAGCTCCGGACAGCCACCCAAAAACATTCAGTACTTC. Amino acid sequence: CASSSGQPPKNIQYF.

The chain is built from TRBV6-5 and TRBJ1-2; D is undetermined. Germline V gives CDR1 MNHEY, CDR2 SVGAGI. V shed 0 bases and J shed 0 bases, with 8 bases lying between them. The length of the CDR3 is 15 residues. As DNA, the CDR3 is TGTGCCAGCAGTTACTCGTCTGGGCCTAACTATGGCTACACCTTC. Its protein is CASSYSSGPNYGYTF.

This clone showed up just a few times. This rearrangement joins TRBV28 to TRBJ1-1, with a tentative D call TRBD1 (6 bases). Germline CDR1 and CDR2: MDHEN and SYDVKM. Trimming stripped 5 bases from V and 0 bases from J, with 16 bases between. The CDR3 is 16 residues long. In DNA, the CDR3 is TGTGCCAGCAGTACGCGGACAGTATTCATGAACACTGAAGCTTTCTTT. This gives the protein CASSTRTVFMNTEAFF.

This sequence joins TRBV11-2 and TRBJ2-3; 7 bases are a match to TRBD2. Looked up from germline, CDR1 is SGHAT and CDR2 is FQNNGV. The CDR3 has 15 residues. The V gene end was trimmed by 6 bases and the J gene end by 5 bases; junction bases not matched to a gene: 11. In DNA form, the CDR3 reads TGTGCCAGCAGTCCTCTAGTGGGGGGGAAAGATACGCAGTATTTT. It specifies CASSPLVGGKDTQYF.

Concerning this clone itself: Other DNA sequences within the sample encode an identical CDR3. The V call is TRBV7-9, the J call TRBJ1-4; tentatively, D is TRBD1 (6 bases). The germline V gene encodes CDR1 SEHNR and CDR2 FQNEAQ (reference sequence). Trimming shortened V by 6 bases and J by 5 bases, and 10 bases separated the two germline ends. The CDR3 contains 13 residues. Here the CDR3 DNA reads TGTGCCAGCAGACAGGGTTCCAATGAAAAACTGTTTTTT. Its protein product is CASRQGSNEKLFF.

The gene calls are TRBV11-2 and TRBJ2-7, with 12 nucleotides matching TRBD1. V gave up 5 bases and J gave up 2 bases; unmatched junction bases: 4. CDR3 length: 15 amino acids. CDR1 is SGHAT, CDR2 FQNNGV, per germline. CDR3 bases: TGTGCCAGCAGCCCCGGGACAGGGGGCCCCTACGAGCAGTACTTC. It translates to CASSPGTGGPYEQYF.

This rearrangement joins TRBV9 to TRBJ2-5, with TRBD2 identical over 10 bases. Germline V gene lookup returns CDR1 SGDLS and CDR2 YYNGEE. This CDR3 has 17 residues. With 3 bases clipped from V and 1 base from J, the junction kept 9 bases outside the gene matches. In DNA form, the CDR3 reads TGTGCCAGCAGCGGATACCGGACTAGCGGACCCCAAGAGACCCAGTACTTC. Encoded protein: CASSGYRTSGPQETQYF.

The gene calls are TRBV9 and TRBJ2-5; 8 bases are shared with TRBD1. The junction had 3 bases not matched to a gene; V was cut back by 0 bases and J by 2 bases. The CDR3 is 15 residues long. Germline lookup yields CDR1 SGDLS and CDR2 YYNGEE. CDR3 DNA: TGTGCCAGCAGCGTAGAAGGACAGGGTCAAGAGACCCAGTACTTC. This translates into CASSVEGQGQETQYF. The variable domain in full, completed from reference TRBV9 and TRBJ2-5, reads DSGVTQTPKHLITATGQRVTLRCSPRSGDLSVYWYQQSLDQGLQFLIQYYNGEERAKGNILERFSAQQFPDLHSELNLSSLELGDSALYFCASSVEGQGQETQYFGPGTRLLVL.

This clone was counted only a few times. This sequence joins TRBV5-4 and TRBJ2-2, with TRBD1 matching 8 bases. Trimming removed 6 bases from V and 4 bases from J; junction bases left unmatched: 8. CDR3 length: 15 amino acids. Per germline, CDR1 SGHNT and CDR2 YYREEE (reference sequence). The DNA of the CDR3 is TGTGCCAGCACCGTCGACAGGGGACGCACCGGGGAGCTGTTTTTT. Its translation: CASTVDRGRTGELFF.

The chain couples TRBV7-2 to TRBJ2-7; 7 bases match TRBD2. The CDR3 length is 13 residues. The V segment lost 6 bases and the J segment 2 bases; nucleotides outside the gene matches: 4. Germline V gives CDR1 SGHTA, CDR2 FQGNSA. This CDR3 reads CASRSSGTYEQYF. The CDR3 coding sequence is TGTGCCAGCAGATCAAGCGGGACCTACGAGCAGTACTTC.

The V and J genes are TRBV5-1 and TRBJ2-5; 8 bases map to TRBD1. J gave up 4 bases and V 0 bases, and 11 bases lay outside the gene matches. This CDR3 spans 17 amino acids. Germline CDR1 and CDR2: SGHRS and YFSETQ. The chain's CDR3 is CASSLAVQGAFSETQYF. CDR3 bases: TGCGCCAGCAGCTTGGCCGTTCAGGGGGCTTTCTCAGAGACCCAGTACTTC.

J is TRBJ2-5 and V is TRBV2, with D perhaps TRBD2 (5 bases). CDR3 length: 13 amino acids. Germline CDR1 reads SNHLY; CDR2 reads FYNNEI. Trimming took off 4 bases at V and 1 base at J, with 7 bases between the two ends. The DNA of the CDR3 is TGTGCCAGCAGTGTTGCGGGCCAAGAGACCCAGTACTTC. It translates to CASSVAGQETQYF.

V is TRBV4-2 and J is TRBJ2-6, with D perhaps matching TRBD1 (6 bases). V was shortened by 4 bases and J by 1 base, with 17 bases between the two germline ends. Germline V gives CDR1 LGHNA, CDR2 YNFKEQ. The CDR3 is 18 residues long. CDR3 protein: CASSRRQVGGSGANVLTF. CDR3 in DNA: TGTGCCAGCAGCCGTAGACAGGTTGGAGGATCTGGGGCCAACGTCCTGACTTTC.

This chain uses TRBV2 with TRBJ2-5; D not certain. V was shortened by 4 bases and J by 5 bases, with 14 bases between the two germline ends. Per the germline V gene, CDR1 is SNHLY and CDR2 is FYNNEI. The CDR3 is 14 residues long. CDR3 sequence: CASSGRSSGETQYF. In DNA form, the CDR3 reads TGTGCCAGCAGTGGCCGTAGCAGTGGTGAGACCCAGTACTTC.

CDR3 nucleotides: TGTGCCAGCAGCTTGCAGGACAGGCTCTATGCCACTGAAGCTTTCTTT. It is translated as CASSLQDRLYATEAFF. The chain recombines TRBV9 with TRBJ1-1; 7 nucleotides agree with TRBD1. V was pared by 4 bases and J by 4 bases, with 13 bases of the junction left unmatched. CDR3 length: 16 amino acids. CDR1 is SGDLS and CDR2 is YYNGEE in the germline V gene.

This chain's CDR3 is CASIPEGGFYVYGYTF. CDR3 nucleotide sequence: TGTGCCAGCATCCCGGAGGGCGGTTTCTATGTCTATGGCTACACCTTC. The V and J genes are TRBV21-1 and TRBJ1-2. TRBV21-1 is an annotated pseudogene. The CDR3 has 16 amino acids.

The sample holds a few counts of this clone. The chain is built from TRBV9 and TRBJ1-4; D is unresolved. The CDR3 covers 14 residues. Trimming removed 3 bases from V and 8 bases from J, with 14 bases in between. Germline CDR1 and CDR2: SGDLS and YYNGEE. The CDR3 region has the DNA TGTGCCAGCAGCGCGGGCCTAAGAGGGGAAAAACTGTTTTTT. This encodes CASSAGLRGEKLFF.

The V and J genes are TRBV28 and TRBJ1-2; D is unclear. Germline assignment: CDR1 MDHEN and CDR2 SYDVKM. V lost 2 bases to trimming and J lost 3 bases, with 7 bases between them. The CDR3 covers 13 residues. The CDR3 is CASSLQVDYGYTF. The CDR3, as DNA: TGTGCCAGCAGTTTACAGGTAGACTATGGCTACACCTTC.

This clone occurred once. The chain joins TRBV6-5 to TRBJ1-2, with D possibly matching TRBD1 (5 bases). The germline gives CDR1 MNHEY, CDR2 SVGAGI. The CDR3 totals 12 residues. Trimming removed 6 bases at V and 8 bases at J, with 13 bases between. The CDR3 protein is CASREGRGGYTF. CDR3 nucleotides: TGTGCCAGCAGGGAGGGGAGAGGGGGCTACACCTTC.

The gene calls are TRBV18 and TRBJ1-4; D may be TRBD1 (6 bases). Trimming removed 3 bases at V and 4 bases at J, with 15 bases between. The germline gives CDR1 KGHSH, CDR2 LQKENI. CDR3 length: 16 amino acids. The CDR3 region has the DNA TGTGCCAGCTCACCCTCTTTACAGGGTCTTAATGAAAAACTGTTTTTT. Translating it yields CASSPSLQGLNEKLFF.

The chain employs TRBV5-1 and TRBJ2-2; 11 bases match TRBD2. CDR3 size: 16 residues. Germline lookup yields CDR1 SGHRS and CDR2 YFSETQ. V gave up 2 bases and J gave up 1 base; unmatched junction bases: 1. The CDR3, as DNA: TGCGCCAGCAGCTTCACTAGCGGGGGGAACACCGGGGAGCTGTTTTTT. Translation gives CASSFTSGGNTGELFF.

The chain is built from TRBV2 and TRBJ1-1; 9 bases fit TRBD1. Unmatched junction bases numbered 12, after V lost 6 bases and J lost 1 base. The V gene's germline CDR1 is SNHLY and CDR2 FYNNEI. This CDR3 has 17 residues. The CDR3 DNA follows: TGTGCCAGCAGCGCCTTCCGGGACAGGGTCGCGAACACTGAAGCTTTCTTT. Amino acids: CASSAFRDRVANTEAFF.